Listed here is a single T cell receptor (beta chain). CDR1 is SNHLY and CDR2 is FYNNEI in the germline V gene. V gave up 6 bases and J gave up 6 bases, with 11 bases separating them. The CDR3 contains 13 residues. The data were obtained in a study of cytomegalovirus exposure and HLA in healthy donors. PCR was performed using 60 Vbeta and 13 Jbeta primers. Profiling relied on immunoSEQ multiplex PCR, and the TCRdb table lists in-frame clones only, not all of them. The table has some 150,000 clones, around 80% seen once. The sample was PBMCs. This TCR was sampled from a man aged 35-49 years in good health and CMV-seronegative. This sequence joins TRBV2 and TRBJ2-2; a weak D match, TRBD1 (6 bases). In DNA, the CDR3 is TGTGCCAGCAGGATACAGGGTTCCGGGGAGCTGTTTTTT. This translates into CASRIQGSGELFF. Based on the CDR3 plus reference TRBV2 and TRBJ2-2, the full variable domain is EPEVTQTPSHQVTQMGQEVILRCVPISNHLYFYWYRQILGQKVEFLVSFYNNEISEKSEIFDDQFSVERPDGSNFTLKIRSTKLEDSAMYFCASRIQGSGELFFGEGSRLTVL.